Each of the 27 T cell receptor beta chains below was sequenced from the same sample in a study of cytomegalovirus exposure and HLA in healthy donors. Use of 60 Vbeta and 13 Jbeta primers characterized the PCR. TCRdb keeps only in-frame clones here, not all; method: immunoSEQ multiplex PCR. The sample lists about 120,000 clones, roughly a tenth occurring once. The source material was PBMCs. These receptors were obtained from a man aged 25-40 years in good health and CMV-seronegative.

The rearrangement joins TRBV2 to TRBJ1-5; D gene ambiguous. Germline assignment: CDR1 SNHLY and CDR2 FYNNEI. Trimming took 6 bases from V and 6 from J, leaving 18 bases between them. The CDR3 is made up of 15 amino acids. CDR3 in amino acids: CASSSGEGLSQPQHF. The CDR3 region has the DNA TGTGCCAGCAGCTCCGGGGAGGGCCTCAGTCAGCCCCAGCATTTT. The variable domain in full, completed from reference TRBV2 and TRBJ1-5, reads EPEVTQTPSHQVTQMGQEVILRCVPISNHLYFYWYRQILGQKVEFLVSFYNNEISEKSEIFDDQFSVERPDGSNFTLKIRSTKLEDSAMYFCASSSGEGLSQPQHFGDGTRLSIL.

The V and J genes are TRBV29-1 and TRBJ2-2; no reliable D call. V was pared by 4 bases and J by 2 bases, with 8 bases between. The CDR3 extends over 13 amino acids. CDR1 and CDR2 (germline): SQVTM, ANQGSEA. CDR3 nucleotide sequence: TGCAGCGTTGCTCCGGGTAACACCGGGGAGCTGTTTTTT. Protein: CSVAPGNTGELFF.

A few counts support this clone. J is TRBJ2-2 and V is TRBV4-3; possible D gene TRBD2, 5 bases. Trimming cost V 4 bases and J 3 bases, with 21 bases left between them. This CDR3 contains 18 residues. Per the germline V gene, CDR1 is LGHNA and CDR2 is YSLEER. CDR3 residues: CASSRKTMGIGDTGELFF. The CDR3 DNA reads TGCGCCAGCAGCCGAAAGACTATGGGGATCGGGGACACCGGGGAGCTGTTTTTT.

A few counts support this clone. The chain combines TRBV6-5 with TRBJ1-1, with 7 positions matching TRBD1. Trimming cost V 7 bases and J 3 bases; bases outside gene matches: 8. CDR3 size: 14 residues. Germline CDR1 is MNHEY and CDR2 is SVGAGI. This CDR3 is CASKDRLLDTEAFF. The CDR3 bases are TGTGCCAGCAAGGACAGGCTTTTAGACACTGAAGCTTTCTTT.

The table lists this clone with a few counts. V usage is TRBV2 and J usage is TRBJ2-3; D is possibly TRBD2 (5 bases). V lost 0 bases and J 6 bases, leaving 13 bases between the germline ends. There are 15 residues in the CDR3. Germline V gives CDR1 SNHLY, CDR2 FYNNEI. The CDR3 DNA is TGTGCCAGCAGTGAAGCGCCGGGAATGAGGGATACGCAGTATTTT. Translation gives CASSEAPGMRDTQYF.

The rearrangement uses TRBV11-2 and TRBJ2-5; D gene ambiguous. The CDR3 runs to 18 residues. Germline V CDR1 and CDR2: SGHAT, FQNNGV. Trimming removed 2 bases from V and 4 bases from J, with 23 bases in between. The CDR3 region has the DNA TGTGCCAGCAGCTTAAATCGATTGCGACACGGATACGGAGAGACCCAGTACTTC. Its translation is CASSLNRLRHGYGETQYF.

Worth noting for this clone: Different DNA sequences within this sample yield the same CDR3. J is TRBJ2-1 and V is TRBV19, with TRBD1 matching over 7 bases. J gave up 1 base and V 0 bases, and 0 bases lay outside the gene matches. The germline V gene has CDR1 LNHDA and CDR2 SQIVND (reference sequence). This CDR3 has 15 amino acids. Here the CDR3 DNA reads TGTGCCAGTAGTATAGACAGGGGGTCCTACAATGAGCAGTTCTTC. Its protein is CASSIDRGSYNEQFF.

This clone appeared a few times. This chain links TRBV10-3 with TRBJ1-1; 8 positions agree with TRBD1. The CDR3 has 14 amino acids. Germline CDR1 reads ENHRY; CDR2 reads SYGVKD. The V and J ends lost 6 bases and 3 bases, in that order; junction bases with no gene match: 6. Written as DNA, the CDR3 is TGTGCCATCAGCGAAGACAGGGGTTACACTGAAGCTTTCTTT. This encodes CAISEDRGYTEAFF.

The chain links TRBV5-3 to TRBJ2-5, with D unclear. TRBV5-3 is sorted into the ORF group, with uncertain function. The CDR3 length is 16 residues. Between the trimmed V and J ends, which lost 0 bases and 1 base, there was a span of 13 bases. The DNA for the CDR3 is TGTGCCAGAAGCTTGGCCAGCACAGACCTCCAAGAGACCCAGTACTTC. It yields the protein CARSLASTDLQETQYF.

This clone was detected only a few times. The J gene is TRBJ1-4, the V gene TRBV5-4; possible D gene TRBD1, 5 bases. Germline CDR1 reads SGHNT; CDR2 reads YYREEE (reference sequence). V lost 4 bases and J lost 2, with 12 bases in between. The CDR3 is 15 amino acids. CDR3 DNA: TGTGCCAGCAGCGGGGGGACGAACACTAATGAAAAACTGTTTTTT. Amino acids: CASSGGTNTNEKLFF.

This clone was detected a few times. This chain connects TRBV2 to TRBJ2-6, with D perhaps matching TRBD1 (6 bases). V lost 4 bases and J lost 4, with 11 bases in between. The germline gives CDR1 SNHLY, CDR2 FYNNEI. This CDR3 spans 15 amino acids. The CDR3 loop is CASSARQAGANVLTF. The DNA of the CDR3 is TGTGCCAGCAGTGCCCGACAGGCGGGGGCCAACGTCCTGACTTTC.

This clone was seen only a few times. V usage is TRBV10-3 and J usage is TRBJ2-5; the match to TRBD1 covers 7 bases. V lost 6 bases to trimming and J lost 2 bases; unmatched junction nucleotides: 6. The CDR3 length is 14 residues. The V gene's germline CDR1 is ENHRY and CDR2 SYGVKD. The chain's CDR3 is CAISGGTAQETQYF. For the CDR3, the DNA is TGTGCCATCAGCGGTGGGACAGCACAAGAGACCCAGTACTTC.

The chain combines TRBV7-9 with TRBJ2-7, with 9 nucleotides matching TRBD1. The CDR3 consists of 13 residues. The germline V gene has CDR1 SEHNR and CDR2 FQNEAQ (reference sequence). J gave up 7 bases and V 5 bases, and 6 bases lay outside the gene matches. The CDR3 protein is CASSPGTGQEQYF. CDR3 nucleotides: TGTGCCAGCAGCCCGGGGACAGGGCAAGAGCAGTACTTC.

The chain couples TRBV18 to TRBJ2-3; 9 bases are a match to TRBD2. Looked up from germline, CDR1 is KGHSH and CDR2 is LQKENI. V lost 0 bases and J lost 3; bases outside the gene matches: 4. The CDR3 sequence is 16 residues long. CDR3 bases: TGTGCCAGCTCACCACCTGGCGGGGGGGCAACAGATACGCAGTATTTT. Its translation: CASSPPGGGATDTQYF.

This clone was seen more than once but under ten times. J is TRBJ1-1 and V is TRBV4-1, with TRBD1 identical over 8 bases. J was trimmed by 4 bases and V by 6 bases; bases with no gene match: 7. Germline CDR1 reads MGHRA; CDR2 reads YSYEKL. The CDR3 sequence is 14 residues long. The CDR3: CASRHTGGPTEAFF. The CDR3 DNA follows: TGCGCCAGCAGACATACAGGGGGACCCACTGAAGCTTTCTTT.

The CDR3 reads CASGLGDRDTDTQYF. In nucleotides, the CDR3 is TGTGCTAGTGGTTTGGGGGACAGGGACACAGATACGCAGTATTTT. This chain links TRBV12-5 with TRBJ2-3, with 9 bases aligning to TRBD1. This CDR3 spans 15 amino acids. V lost 1 base and J lost 2; bases outside the gene matches: 1. The germline V gene encodes CDR1 LGHNT and CDR2 FRNRAP.

For this clone: Other DNA sequences from this sample encode an identical CDR3 as well. The chain combines TRBV30 with TRBJ2-1; 7 nucleotides agree with TRBD2. Germline V lookup: CDR1 GTSNPN, CDR2 SVGIG (reference sequence). V trimming: 4 bases; J trimming: 5 bases; junction bases outside the gene matches: 5. The CDR3 extends over 13 amino acids. The CDR3 loop reads CAWNPGLDNEQFF. The CDR3 DNA sequence: TGTGCCTGGAATCCAGGACTAGACAATGAGCAGTTCTTC.

This clone turned up a few times. V gene TRBV4-3 combines with J gene TRBJ2-3, with 12 bases matching TRBD2. The trim removed 0 bases at V and 2 bases at J, leaving 9 bases unmatched. CDR1 LGHNA and CDR2 YSLEER come from the germline V gene. The CDR3 runs 19 residues. The CDR3 loop is CASSQDPSGTSGPTDTQYF. The CDR3 coding sequence is TGCGCCAGCAGCCAAGATCCCTCCGGGACTAGCGGGCCCACAGATACGCAGTATTTT.

This clone was observed a few times. This rearrangement joins TRBV5-1 to TRBJ2-7; D remains unclear. This CDR3 region has 14 residues. Germline V gene lookup returns CDR1 SGHRS and CDR2 YFSETQ. V lost 0 bases to trimming and J lost 0 bases, with 7 bases between them. CDR3 region: CASSLGRVSYEQYF. The CDR3 nucleotides read TGCGCCAGCAGCTTGGGACGGGTCTCCTACGAGCAGTACTTC.

Only a few counts were recorded for this clone. The chain has TRBV5-1 and TRBJ1-1; no definite D call. The V and J ends lost 4 bases and 4 bases respectively, with 17 bases between them. Germline V gives CDR1 SGHRS, CDR2 YFSETQ. The CDR3 consists of 15 residues. The CDR3 DNA reads TGCGCCAGCAGCGGACTCGAGGGCGTTGGCACTGAAGCTTTCTTT. It yields the protein CASSGLEGVGTEAFF.

This chain links TRBV27 with TRBJ2-5, with 8 bases identical to TRBD1. CDR3 length: 16 amino acids. The germline V gene has CDR1 MNHEY and CDR2 SMNVEV (reference sequence). Trimming at V came to 5 bases and at J to 1 base, leaving 9 bases not matched to a gene. The CDR3 DNA reads as TGTGCCAGCAGTGAGGGACAGGCCATCTCCCAAGAGACCCAGTACTTC. It encodes CASSEGQAISQETQYF.

The J gene is TRBJ1-5, the V gene TRBV10-3, with 9 bases lining up with TRBD1. CDR1 is ENHRY and CDR2 is SYGVKD in the germline V gene. The CDR3 totals 14 residues. The J segment lost 1 base and the V segment lost 6 bases, leaving 1 base of the junction unmatched. The CDR3 sequence: CAISDRGSNQPQHF. Written as DNA, the CDR3 is TGTGCCATCAGCGACAGGGGGAGCAATCAGCCCCAGCATTTT.

The chain combines TRBV10-1 with TRBJ1-5, with 8 bases lining up with TRBD1. The CDR3 loop spans 14 amino acids. CDR1 WNHNN and CDR2 SYGVQD come from the germline V gene (reference sequence). V lost 9 bases to trimming and J lost 1 base; unmatched junction nucleotides: 5. The CDR3 coding sequence is TGCGCCAGGACGACAGGGGAAAGCAATCAGCCCCAGCATTTT. Protein product: CARTTGESNQPQHF.

CDR3 in DNA: TGCGCCAGCAGCTTGAGGGGCTCCTACGAGCAGTACTTC. The encoded protein is CASSLRGSYEQYF. V is TRBV5-1 and J is TRBJ2-5, with D possibly TRBD1 on 5 matching bases. The DNA matches TRBJ2-7 better at its end, which makes the J call doubtful. This CDR3 contains 13 residues. The germline CDR1 and CDR2 sequences are SGHRS and YFSETQ.

The chain carries TRBV9 and TRBJ2-3; 14 nucleotides line up with TRBD2. Trimming at V came to 3 bases and at J to 3 bases, leaving 3 bases not matched to a gene. The CDR3 covers 16 residues. Germline V gene lookup returns CDR1 SGDLS and CDR2 YYNGEE. The CDR3 region is CASSGTSGRSTDTQYF. DNA of the CDR3: TGTGCCAGCAGCGGGACTAGCGGGAGGTCTACAGATACGCAGTATTTT. Complete variable domain (other parts from reference TRBV9 and TRBJ2-3): DSGVTQTPKHLITATGQRVTLRCSPRSGDLSVYWYQQSLDQGLQFLIQYYNGEERAKGNILERFSAQQFPDLHSELNLSSLELGDSALYFCASSGTSGRSTDTQYFGPGTRLTVL.

In its sample, this clone was seen a few times. This sequence joins TRBV7-9 and TRBJ2-1, with TRBD2 matching over 9 bases. The ends lost 2 bases at V and 8 bases at J; junction bases unmatched: 7. Germline CDR1 and CDR2: SEHNR and FQNEAQ (reference sequence). CDR3 size: 15 residues. The CDR3 protein is CASSLISGRRDEQFF. CDR3 DNA: TGTGCCAGCAGCTTAATAAGCGGGAGGAGGGATGAGCAGTTCTTC.

This clone was counted between two and nine times. This chain joins TRBV27 and TRBJ1-4, with a possible D match to TRBD1 (6 bases). Trimming shortened V by 6 bases and J by 7 bases, and 15 bases separated the two germline ends. The CDR3 has 14 amino acids. Germline V gene lookup returns CDR1 MNHEY and CDR2 SMNVEV (reference sequence). Written as DNA, the CDR3 is TGTGCCAGCAGCCCCGCAGGGGTGGGTGAAAAACTGTTTTTT. The encoded protein is CASSPAGVGEKLFF. The entire variable domain, with the rest obtained from reference TRBV27 and TRBJ1-4, is as follows: EAQVTQNPRYLITVTGKKLTVTCSQNMNHEYMSWYRQDPGLGLRQIYYSMNVEVTDKGDVPEGYKVSRKEKRNFPLILESPSPNQTSLYFCASSPAGVGEKLFFGSGTQLSVL.